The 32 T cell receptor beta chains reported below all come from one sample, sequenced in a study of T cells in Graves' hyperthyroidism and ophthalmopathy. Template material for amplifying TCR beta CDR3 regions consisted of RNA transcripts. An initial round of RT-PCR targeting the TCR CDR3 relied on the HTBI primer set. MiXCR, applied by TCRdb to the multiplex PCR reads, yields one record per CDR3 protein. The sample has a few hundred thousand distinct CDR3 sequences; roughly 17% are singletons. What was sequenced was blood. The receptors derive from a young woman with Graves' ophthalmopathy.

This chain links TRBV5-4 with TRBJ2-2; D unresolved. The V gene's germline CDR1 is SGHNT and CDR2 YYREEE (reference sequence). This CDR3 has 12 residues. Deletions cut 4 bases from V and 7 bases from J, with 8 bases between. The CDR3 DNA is TGTGCCAGCAGCCCCCTTATCGGGGAGCTGTTTTTT. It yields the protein CASSPLIGELFF.

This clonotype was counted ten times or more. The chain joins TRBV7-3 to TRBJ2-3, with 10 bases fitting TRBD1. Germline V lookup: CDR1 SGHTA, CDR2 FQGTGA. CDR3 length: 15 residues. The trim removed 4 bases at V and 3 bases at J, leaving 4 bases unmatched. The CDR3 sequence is CASSSRQGATDTQYF. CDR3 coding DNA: TGTGCCAGCAGCTCTCGACAGGGGGCGACAGATACGCAGTATTTT.

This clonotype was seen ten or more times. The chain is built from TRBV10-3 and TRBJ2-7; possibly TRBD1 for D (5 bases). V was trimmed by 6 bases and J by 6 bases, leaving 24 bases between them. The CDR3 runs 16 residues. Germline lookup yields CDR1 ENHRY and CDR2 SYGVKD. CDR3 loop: CAISPDLVREPSEQYF. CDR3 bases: TGTGCCATCAGCCCGGACCTCGTCAGGGAACCATCCGAGCAGTACTTC.

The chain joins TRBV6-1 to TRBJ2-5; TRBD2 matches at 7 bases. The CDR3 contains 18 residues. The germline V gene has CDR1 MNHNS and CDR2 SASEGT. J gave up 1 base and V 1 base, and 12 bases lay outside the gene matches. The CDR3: CASSEEVWGGSPQETQYF. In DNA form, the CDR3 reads TGTGCCAGCAGTGAAGAAGTATGGGGCGGGAGCCCCCAAGAGACCCAGTACTTC.

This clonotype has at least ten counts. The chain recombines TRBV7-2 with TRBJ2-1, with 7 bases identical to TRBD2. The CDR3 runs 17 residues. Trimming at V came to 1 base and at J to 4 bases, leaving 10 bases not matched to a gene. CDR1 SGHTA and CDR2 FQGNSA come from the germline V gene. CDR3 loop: CASSLEGAGVRYNEQFF. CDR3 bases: TGTGCCAGCAGCTTAGAGGGCGCGGGAGTGAGATACAATGAGCAGTTCTTC.

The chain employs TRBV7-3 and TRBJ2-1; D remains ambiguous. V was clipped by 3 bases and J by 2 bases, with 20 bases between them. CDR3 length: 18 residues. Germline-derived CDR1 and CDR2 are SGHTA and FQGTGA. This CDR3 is CASSFPGLARRTYNEQFF. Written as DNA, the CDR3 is TGTGCCAGCAGCTTCCCTGGCCTCGCGAGACGTACCTACAATGAGCAGTTCTTC.

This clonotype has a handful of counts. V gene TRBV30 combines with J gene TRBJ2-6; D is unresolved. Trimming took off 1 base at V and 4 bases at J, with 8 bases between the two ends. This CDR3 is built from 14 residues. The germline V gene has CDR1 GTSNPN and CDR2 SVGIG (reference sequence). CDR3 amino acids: CAWSGLGGANVLTF. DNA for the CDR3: TGTGCCTGGAGTGGCCTCGGGGGGGCCAACGTCCTGACTTTC.

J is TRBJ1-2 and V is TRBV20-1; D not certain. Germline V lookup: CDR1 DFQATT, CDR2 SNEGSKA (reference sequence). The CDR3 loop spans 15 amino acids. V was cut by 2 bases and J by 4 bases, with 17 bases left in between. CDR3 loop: CSARILDEVFYGYTF. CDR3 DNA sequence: TGCAGTGCTAGAATTTTAGATGAGGTATTCTATGGCTACACCTTC.

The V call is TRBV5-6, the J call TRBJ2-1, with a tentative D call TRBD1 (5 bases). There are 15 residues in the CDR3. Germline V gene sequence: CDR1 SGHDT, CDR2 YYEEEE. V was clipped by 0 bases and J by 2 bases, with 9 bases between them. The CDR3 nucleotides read TGTGCCAGCAGCTTGGGGGAAGGGGCCTACAATGAGCAGTTCTTC. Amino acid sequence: CASSLGEGAYNEQFF.

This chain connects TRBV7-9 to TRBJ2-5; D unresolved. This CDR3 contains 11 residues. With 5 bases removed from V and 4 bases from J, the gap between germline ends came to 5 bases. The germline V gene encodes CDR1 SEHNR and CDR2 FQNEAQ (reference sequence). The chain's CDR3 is CASSMRETQYF. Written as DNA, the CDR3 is TGTGCCAGCAGCATGCGAGAGACCCAGTACTTC.

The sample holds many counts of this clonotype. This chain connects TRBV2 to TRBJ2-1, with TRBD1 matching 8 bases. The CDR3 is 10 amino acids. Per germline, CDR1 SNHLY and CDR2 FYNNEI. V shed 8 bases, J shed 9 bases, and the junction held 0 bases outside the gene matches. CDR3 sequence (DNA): TGTGCCAGCGACAGGGGTGAGCAGTTCTTC. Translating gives CASDRGEQFF.

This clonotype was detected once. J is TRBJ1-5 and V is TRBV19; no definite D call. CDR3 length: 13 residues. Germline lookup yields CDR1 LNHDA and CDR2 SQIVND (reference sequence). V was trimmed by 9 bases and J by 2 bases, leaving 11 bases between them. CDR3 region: CASREIGNQPQHF. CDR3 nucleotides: TGTGCCAGCCGGGAGATCGGCAATCAGCCCCAGCATTTT.

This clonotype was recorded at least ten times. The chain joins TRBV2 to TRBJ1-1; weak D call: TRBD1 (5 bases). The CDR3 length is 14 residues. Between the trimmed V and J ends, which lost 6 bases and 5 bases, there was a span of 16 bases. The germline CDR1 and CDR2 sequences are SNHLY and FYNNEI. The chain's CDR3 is CASSVEGLGTEAFF. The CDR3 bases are TGTGCCAGCAGCGTTGAGGGACTGGGGACTGAAGCTTTCTTT.

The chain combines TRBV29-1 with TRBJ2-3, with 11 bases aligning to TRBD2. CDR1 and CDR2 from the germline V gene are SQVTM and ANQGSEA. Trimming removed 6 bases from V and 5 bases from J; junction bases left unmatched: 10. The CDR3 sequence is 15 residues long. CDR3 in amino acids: CSVLLLAGGVDTQYF. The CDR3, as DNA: TGCAGCGTCCTACTTCTAGCGGGGGGTGTAGATACGCAGTATTTT.

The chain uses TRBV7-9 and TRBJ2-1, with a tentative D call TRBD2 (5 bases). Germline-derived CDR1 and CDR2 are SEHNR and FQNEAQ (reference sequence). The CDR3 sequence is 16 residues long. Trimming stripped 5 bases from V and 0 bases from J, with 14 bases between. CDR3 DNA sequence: TGTGCCAGCAGCCCCGGCTCGGGGAGCTCCTACAATGAGCAGTTCTTC. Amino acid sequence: CASSPGSGSSYNEQFF.

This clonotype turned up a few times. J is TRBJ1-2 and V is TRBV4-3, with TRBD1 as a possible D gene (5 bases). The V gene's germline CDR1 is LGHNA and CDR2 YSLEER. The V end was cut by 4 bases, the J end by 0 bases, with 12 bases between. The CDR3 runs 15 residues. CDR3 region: CASSRTGYTNYGYTF. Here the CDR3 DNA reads TGCGCCAGCAGCCGAACAGGTTACACTAACTATGGCTACACCTTC.

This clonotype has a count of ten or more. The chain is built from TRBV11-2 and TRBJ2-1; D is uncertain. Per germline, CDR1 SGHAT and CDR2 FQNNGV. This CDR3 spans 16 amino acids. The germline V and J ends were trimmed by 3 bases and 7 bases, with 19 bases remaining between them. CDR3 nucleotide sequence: TGTGCCAGCAGCTTCCCGACTGGCATCCTTGTAAATGAGCAGTTCTTC. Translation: CASSFPTGILVNEQFF.

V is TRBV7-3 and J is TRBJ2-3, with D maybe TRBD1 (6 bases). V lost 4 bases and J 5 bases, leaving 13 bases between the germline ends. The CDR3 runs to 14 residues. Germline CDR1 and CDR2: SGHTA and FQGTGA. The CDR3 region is CASSSSGARDTQYF. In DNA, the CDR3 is TGTGCCAGCAGCTCTTCAGGGGCAAGAGATACGCAGTATTTT. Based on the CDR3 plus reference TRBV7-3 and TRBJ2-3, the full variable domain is GAGVSQTPSNKVTEKGKYVELRCDPISGHTALYWYRQSLGQGPEFLIYFQGTGAADDSGLPNDRFFAVRPEGSVSTLKIQRTERGDSAVYLCASSSSGARDTQYFGPGTRLTVL.

The CDR3 sequence is CASRPGTGAQETQYF. The CDR3 region has the DNA TGTGCCAGCAGACCCGGGACAGGGGCCCAAGAGACCCAGTACTTC. The gene calls are TRBV25-1 and TRBJ2-5; 10 bases agree with TRBD1. This CDR3 has 15 residues. Germline V CDR1 and CDR2: MGHDK, SYGVNS. V shed 6 bases, J shed 1 base, and the junction held 5 bases outside the gene matches.

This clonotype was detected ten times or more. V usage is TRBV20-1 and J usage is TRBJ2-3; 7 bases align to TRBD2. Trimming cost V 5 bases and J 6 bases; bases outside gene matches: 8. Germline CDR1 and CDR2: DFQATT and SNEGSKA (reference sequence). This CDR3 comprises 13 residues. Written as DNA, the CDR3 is TGCAGTGCTGGGGGGAGCGGGGCTGATACGCAGTATTTT. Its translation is CSAGGSGADTQYF.

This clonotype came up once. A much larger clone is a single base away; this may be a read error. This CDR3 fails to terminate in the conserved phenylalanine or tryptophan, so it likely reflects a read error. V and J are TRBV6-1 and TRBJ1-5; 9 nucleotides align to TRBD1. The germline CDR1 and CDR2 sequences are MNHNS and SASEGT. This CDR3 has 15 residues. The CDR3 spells CAISADRGVSQPQHL. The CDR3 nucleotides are TGTGCCATCAGTGCCGACAGGGGGGTCAGTCAGCCCCAGCATCTT.

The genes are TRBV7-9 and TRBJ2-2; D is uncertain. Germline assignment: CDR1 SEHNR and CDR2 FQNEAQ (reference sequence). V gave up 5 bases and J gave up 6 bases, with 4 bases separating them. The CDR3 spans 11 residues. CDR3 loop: CASSKAGELFF. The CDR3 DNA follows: TGTGCCAGCAGCAAAGCCGGGGAGCTGTTTTTT.

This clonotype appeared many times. CDR3 in amino acids: CASSEGRNSGNTIYF. Here the CDR3 DNA reads TGTGCCAGCAGCGAGGGCAGAAACTCTGGAAACACCATATATTTT. The rearrangement joins TRBV2 to TRBJ1-3; D ambiguous. V was clipped by 6 bases and J by 0 bases, with 12 bases between them. In germline, CDR1 is SNHLY, CDR2 FYNNEI. This CDR3 spans 15 amino acids.

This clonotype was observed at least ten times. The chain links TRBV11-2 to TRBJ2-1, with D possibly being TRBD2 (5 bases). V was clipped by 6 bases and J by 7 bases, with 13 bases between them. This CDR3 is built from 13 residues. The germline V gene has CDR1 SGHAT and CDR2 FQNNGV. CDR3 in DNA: TGTGCCAGCAGTAGCGAAGGCGGGAATGAGCAGTTCTTC. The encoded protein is CASSSEGGNEQFF.

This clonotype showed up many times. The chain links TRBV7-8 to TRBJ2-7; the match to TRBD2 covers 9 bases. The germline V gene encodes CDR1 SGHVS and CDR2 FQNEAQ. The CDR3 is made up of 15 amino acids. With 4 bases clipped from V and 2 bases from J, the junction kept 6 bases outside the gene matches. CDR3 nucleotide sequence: TGTGCCAGCAGCTCCTGGGGACTAGCCACCTACGAGCAGTACTTC. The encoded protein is CASSSWGLATYEQYF.

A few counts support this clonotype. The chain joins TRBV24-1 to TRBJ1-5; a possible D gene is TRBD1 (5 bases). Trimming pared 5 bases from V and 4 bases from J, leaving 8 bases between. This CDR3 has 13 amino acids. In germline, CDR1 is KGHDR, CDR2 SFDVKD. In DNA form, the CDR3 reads TGTGCCACCAGTGCAGGGAGGAATCAGCCCCAGCATTTT. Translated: CATSAGRNQPQHF.

The DNA of the CDR3 is TGTGCCAGTAGTATTGGCAAGTCCGGGTCGGATGAGCAGTTCTTC. Protein: CASSIGKSGSDEQFF. The chain is built from TRBV19 and TRBJ2-1; no firm D call. Trimming cost V 3 bases and J 8 bases, with 17 bases left between them. The germline V gene encodes CDR1 LNHDA and CDR2 SQIVND (reference sequence). The CDR3 has 15 residues. The entire variable domain, with the rest obtained from reference TRBV19 and TRBJ2-1, is as follows: DGGITQSPKYLFRKEGQNVTLSCEQNLNHDAMYWYRQDPGQGLRLIYYSQIVNDFQKGDIAEGYSVSREKKESFPLTVTSAQKNPTAFYLCASSIGKSGSDEQFFGPGTRLTVL.

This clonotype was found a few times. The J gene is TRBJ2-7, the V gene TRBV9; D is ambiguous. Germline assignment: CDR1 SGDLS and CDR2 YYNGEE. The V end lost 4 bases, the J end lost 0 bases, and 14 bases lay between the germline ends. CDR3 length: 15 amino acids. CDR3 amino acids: CASSPPTGSSYEQYF. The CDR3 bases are TGTGCCAGCAGCCCCCCGACGGGTAGCTCCTACGAGCAGTACTTC.

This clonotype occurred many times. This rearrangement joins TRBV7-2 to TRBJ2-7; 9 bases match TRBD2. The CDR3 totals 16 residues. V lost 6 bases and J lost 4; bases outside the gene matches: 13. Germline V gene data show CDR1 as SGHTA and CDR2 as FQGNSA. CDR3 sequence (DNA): TGTGCCAGCAGGTCCGAGCCCGGGCGGGAGGGGTACGAGCAGTACTTC. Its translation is CASRSEPGREGYEQYF.

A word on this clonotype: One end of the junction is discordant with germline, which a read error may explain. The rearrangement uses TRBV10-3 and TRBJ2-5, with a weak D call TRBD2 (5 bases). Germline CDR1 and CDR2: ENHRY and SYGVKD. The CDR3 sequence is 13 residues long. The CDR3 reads CATSEVEGETQYF. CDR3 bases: TGTGCCACCAGTGAGGTAGAGGGAGAGACCCAGTACTTC.

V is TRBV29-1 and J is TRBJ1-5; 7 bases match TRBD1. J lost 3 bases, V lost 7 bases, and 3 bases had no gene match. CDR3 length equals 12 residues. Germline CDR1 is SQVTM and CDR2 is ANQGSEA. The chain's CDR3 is CSAGQDNQPQHF. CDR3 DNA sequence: TGCAGCGCTGGACAGGACAATCAGCCCCAGCATTTT. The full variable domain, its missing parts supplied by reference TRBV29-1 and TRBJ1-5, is SAVISQKPSRDICQRGTSLTIQCQVDSQVTMMFWYRQQPGQSLTLIATANQGSEATYESGFVIDKFPISRPNLTFSTLTVSNMSPEDSSIYLCSAGQDNQPQHFGDGTRLSIL.

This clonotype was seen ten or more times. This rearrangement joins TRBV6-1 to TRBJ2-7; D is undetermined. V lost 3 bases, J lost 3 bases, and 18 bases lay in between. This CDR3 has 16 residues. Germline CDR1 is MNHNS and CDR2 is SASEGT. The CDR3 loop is CASSDSDFRSYYEQYF. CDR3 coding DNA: TGTGCCAGCAGTGATTCTGACTTTCGTTCATACTACGAGCAGTACTTC.